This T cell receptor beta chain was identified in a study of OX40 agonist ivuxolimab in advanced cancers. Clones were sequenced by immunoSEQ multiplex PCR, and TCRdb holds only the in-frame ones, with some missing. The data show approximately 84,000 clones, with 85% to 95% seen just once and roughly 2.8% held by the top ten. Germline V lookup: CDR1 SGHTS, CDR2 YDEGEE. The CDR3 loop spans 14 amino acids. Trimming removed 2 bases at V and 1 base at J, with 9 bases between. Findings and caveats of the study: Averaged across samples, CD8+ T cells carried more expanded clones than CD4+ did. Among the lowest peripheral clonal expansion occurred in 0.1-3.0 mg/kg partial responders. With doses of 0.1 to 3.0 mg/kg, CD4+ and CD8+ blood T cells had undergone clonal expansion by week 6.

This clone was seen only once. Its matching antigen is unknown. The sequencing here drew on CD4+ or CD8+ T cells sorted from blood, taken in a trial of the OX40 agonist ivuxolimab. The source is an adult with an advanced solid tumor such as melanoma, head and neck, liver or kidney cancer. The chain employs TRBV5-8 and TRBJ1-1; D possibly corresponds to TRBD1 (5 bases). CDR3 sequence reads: CASSFDTGNTEAFF. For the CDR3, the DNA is TGTGCCAGCAGCTTCGACACAGGGAACACTGAAGCTTTCTTT. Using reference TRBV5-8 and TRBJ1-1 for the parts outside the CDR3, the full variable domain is EAGVTQSPTHLIKTRGQQATLRCSPISGHTSVYWYQQALGLGLQFLLWYDEGEERNRGNFPPRFSGRQFPNYSSELNVNALELEDSALYLCASSFDTGNTEAFFGQGTRLTVV.